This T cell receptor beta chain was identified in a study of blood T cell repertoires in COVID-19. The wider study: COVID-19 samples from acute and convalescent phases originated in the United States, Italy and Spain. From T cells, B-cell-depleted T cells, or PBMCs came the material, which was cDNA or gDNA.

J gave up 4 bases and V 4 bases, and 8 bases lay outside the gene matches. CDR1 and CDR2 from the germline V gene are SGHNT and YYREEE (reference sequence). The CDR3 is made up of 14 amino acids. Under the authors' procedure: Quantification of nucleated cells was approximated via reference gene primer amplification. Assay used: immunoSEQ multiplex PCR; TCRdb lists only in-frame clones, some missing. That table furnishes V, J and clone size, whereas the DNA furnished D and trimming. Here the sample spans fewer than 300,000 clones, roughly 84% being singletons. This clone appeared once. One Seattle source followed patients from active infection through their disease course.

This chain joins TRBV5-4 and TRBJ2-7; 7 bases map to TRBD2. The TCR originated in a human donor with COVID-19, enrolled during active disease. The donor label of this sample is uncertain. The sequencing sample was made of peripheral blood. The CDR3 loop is CASSPQAGLYEQYF. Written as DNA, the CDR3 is TGTGCCAGCAGCCCACAAGCGGGGTTATACGAGCAGTACTTC. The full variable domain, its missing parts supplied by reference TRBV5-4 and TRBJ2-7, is ETGVTQSPTHLIKTRGQQVTLRCSSQSGHNTVSWYQQALGQGPQFIFQYYREEENGRGNFPPRFSGLQFPNYSSELNVNALELDDSALYLCASSPQAGLYEQYFGPGTRLTVT.